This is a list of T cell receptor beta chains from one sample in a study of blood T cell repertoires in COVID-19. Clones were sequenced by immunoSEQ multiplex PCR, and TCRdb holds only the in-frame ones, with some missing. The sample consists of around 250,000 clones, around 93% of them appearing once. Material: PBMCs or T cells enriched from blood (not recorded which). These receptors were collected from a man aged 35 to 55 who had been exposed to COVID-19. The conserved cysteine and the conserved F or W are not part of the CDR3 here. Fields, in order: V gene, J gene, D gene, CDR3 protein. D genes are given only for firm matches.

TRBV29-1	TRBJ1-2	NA	SVESPGYGYT
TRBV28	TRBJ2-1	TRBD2	ASSFSARSGTSGSRNEQF
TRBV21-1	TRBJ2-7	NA	ASSLGLAGGPLYEQY
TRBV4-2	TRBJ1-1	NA	ASSQDGGLSVEAF
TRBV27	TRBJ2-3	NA	ASRTSTDTQY
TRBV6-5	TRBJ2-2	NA	ASKDRPNTGELF
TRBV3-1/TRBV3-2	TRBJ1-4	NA	ASSQGGGSAQF
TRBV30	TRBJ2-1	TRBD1	AWSVLSSGTGNEQF
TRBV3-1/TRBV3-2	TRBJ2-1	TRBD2	ASRLAGGSGNEQF
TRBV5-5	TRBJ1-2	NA	ASSLTGLNNYGYT
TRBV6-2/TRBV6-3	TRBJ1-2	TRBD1	ASSLRTGGSYGYT
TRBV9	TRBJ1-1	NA	ASSVVVGHPTEAF
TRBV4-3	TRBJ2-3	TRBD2	ASSQDLAGGPDTQY
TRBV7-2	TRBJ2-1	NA	ASSLQGLLF
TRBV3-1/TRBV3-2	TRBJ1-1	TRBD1	ASSPGQGEYEAF
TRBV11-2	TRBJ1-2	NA	ASSLGYGFNYGYT
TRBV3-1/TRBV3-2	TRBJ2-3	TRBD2	ASSLAGGFTDTQY
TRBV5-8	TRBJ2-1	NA	ASSLQADRYNEQF
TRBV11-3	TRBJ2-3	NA	ASSLYTDTQY
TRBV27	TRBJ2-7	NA	ASTGVTNEQY
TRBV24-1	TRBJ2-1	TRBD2	ATSDLGGKSYNEQF
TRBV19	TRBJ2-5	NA	ASSINSVLETQY
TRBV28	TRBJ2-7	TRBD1	ASSSRDRGLGQY
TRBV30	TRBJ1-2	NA	AWSVSSNLRGNYGYT
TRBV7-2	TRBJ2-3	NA	ASSLPSRNTQY
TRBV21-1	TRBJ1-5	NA	ASSKKPRQRYSNQPQH
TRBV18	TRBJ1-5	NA	ASSPTGWSEPQH
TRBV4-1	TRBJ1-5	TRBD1	ASSHLQGGGNQPQH
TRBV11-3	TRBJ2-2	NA	ASSFDTITGELF
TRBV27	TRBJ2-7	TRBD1	ARPLGDRDVLEQY
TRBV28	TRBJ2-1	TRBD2	ASSSFGSGKNEQF
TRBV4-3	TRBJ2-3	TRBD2	ASSQPGTSEADTQY
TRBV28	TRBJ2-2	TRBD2	ASSPHTSAPGELF
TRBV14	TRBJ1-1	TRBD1	ASSPQTGGRTEAF